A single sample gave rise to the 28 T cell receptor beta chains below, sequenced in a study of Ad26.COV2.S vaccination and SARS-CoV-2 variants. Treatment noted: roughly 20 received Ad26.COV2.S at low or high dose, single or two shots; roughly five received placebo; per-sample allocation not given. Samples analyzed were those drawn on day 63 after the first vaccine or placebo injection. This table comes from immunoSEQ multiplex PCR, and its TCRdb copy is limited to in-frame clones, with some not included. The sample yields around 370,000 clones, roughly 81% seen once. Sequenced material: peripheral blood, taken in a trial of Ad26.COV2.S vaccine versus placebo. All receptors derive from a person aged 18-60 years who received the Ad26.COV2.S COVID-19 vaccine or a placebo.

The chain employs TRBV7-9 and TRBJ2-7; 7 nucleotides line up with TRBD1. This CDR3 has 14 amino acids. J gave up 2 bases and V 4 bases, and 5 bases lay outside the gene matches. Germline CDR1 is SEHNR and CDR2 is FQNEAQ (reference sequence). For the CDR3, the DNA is TGTGCCAGCAGCTGGGGACAGTCCACCTACGAGCAGTACTTC. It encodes CASSWGQSTYEQYF.

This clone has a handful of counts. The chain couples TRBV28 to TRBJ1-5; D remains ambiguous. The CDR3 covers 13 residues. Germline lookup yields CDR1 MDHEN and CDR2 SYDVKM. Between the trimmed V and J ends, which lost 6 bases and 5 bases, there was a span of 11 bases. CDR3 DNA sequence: TGTGCCAGCAGAATCGCCCAATATCAGCCCCAGCATTTT. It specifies CASRIAQYQPQHF.

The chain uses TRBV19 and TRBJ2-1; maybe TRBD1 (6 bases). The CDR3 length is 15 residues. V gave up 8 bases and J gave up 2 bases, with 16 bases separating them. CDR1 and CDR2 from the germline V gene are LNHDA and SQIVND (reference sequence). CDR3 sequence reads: CASGLNRQAYNEQFF. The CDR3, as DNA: TGTGCCAGTGGTCTCAACCGACAGGCCTACAATGAGCAGTTCTTC.

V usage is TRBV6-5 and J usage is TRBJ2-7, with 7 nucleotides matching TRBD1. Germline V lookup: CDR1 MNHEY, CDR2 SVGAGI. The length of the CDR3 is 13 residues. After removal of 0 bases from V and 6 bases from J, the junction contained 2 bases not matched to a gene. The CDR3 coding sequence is TGTGCCAGCAGTTACTCATCAGGGGGCGAGCAGTACTTC. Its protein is CASSYSSGGEQYF.

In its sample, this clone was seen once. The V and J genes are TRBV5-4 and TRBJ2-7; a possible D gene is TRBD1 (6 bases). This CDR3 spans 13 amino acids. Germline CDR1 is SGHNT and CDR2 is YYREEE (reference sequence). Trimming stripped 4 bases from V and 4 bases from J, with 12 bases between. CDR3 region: CASSGTPAYEQYF. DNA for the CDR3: TGTGCCAGCAGCGGGACACCCGCATACGAGCAGTACTTC.

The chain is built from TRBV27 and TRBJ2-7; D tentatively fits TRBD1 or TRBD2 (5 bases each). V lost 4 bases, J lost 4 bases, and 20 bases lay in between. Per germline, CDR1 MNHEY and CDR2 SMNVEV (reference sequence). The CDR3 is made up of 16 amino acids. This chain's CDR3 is CASSSLGTPKLYEQYF. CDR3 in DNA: TGTGCCAGCAGTTCGCTTGGGACCCCCAAGCTTTACGAGCAGTACTTC.

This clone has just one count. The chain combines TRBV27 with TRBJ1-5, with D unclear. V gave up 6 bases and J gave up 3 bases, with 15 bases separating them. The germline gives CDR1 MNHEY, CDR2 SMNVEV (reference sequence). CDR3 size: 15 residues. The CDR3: CASSPSRGNNQPQHF. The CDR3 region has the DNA TGTGCCAGCAGCCCTAGTCGGGGAAACAATCAGCCCCAGCATTTT.

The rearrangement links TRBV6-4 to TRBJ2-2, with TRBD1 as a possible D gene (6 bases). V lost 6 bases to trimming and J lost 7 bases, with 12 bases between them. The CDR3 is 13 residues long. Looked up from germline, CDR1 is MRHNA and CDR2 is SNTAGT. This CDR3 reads CASSGTGIGELFF. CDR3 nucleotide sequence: TGTGCCAGCAGCGGAACAGGGATCGGGGAGCTGTTTTTT.

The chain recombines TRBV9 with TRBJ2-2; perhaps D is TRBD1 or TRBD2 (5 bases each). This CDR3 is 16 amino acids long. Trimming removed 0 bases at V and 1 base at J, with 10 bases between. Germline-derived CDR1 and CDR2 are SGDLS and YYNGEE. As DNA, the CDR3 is TGTGCCAGCAGCGTAGTCGGGGCCAGGAACACCGGGGAGCTGTTTTTT. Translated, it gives CASSVVGARNTGELFF.

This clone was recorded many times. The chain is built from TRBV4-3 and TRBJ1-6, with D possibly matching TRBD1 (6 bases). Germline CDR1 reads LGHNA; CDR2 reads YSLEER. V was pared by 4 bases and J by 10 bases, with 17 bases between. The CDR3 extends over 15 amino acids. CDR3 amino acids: CASSPQGPQGSPLHF. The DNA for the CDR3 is TGCGCCAGCAGCCCCCAGGGGCCGCAAGGGTCACCCCTCCACTTT.

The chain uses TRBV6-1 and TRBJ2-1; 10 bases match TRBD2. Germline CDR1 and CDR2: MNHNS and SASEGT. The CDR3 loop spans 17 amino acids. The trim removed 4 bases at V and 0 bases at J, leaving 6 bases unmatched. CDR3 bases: TGTGCCAGCAGTGGGGGGACTAGCGAAATCTCCTACAATGAGCAGTTCTTC. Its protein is CASSGGTSEISYNEQFF.

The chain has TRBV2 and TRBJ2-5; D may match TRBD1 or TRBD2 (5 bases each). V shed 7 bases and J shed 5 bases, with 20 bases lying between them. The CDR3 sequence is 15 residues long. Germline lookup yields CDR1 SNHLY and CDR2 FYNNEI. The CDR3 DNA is TGTGCCAGCACCCCGACGGGCGTAGAGGGGGAGACCCAGTACTTC. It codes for CASTPTGVEGETQYF.

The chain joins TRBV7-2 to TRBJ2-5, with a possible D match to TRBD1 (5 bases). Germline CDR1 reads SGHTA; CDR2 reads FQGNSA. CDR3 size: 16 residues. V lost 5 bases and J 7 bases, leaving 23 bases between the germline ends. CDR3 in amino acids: CASSQTPLTELLTQYF. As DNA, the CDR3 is TGTGCCAGCAGCCAAACACCCCTGACAGAGCTTCTGACCCAGTACTTC.

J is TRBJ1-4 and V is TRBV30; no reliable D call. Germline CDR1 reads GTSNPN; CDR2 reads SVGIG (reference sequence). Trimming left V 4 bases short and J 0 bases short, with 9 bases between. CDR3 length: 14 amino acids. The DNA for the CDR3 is TGTGCCTGGATCGACCCCGCAACTAATGAAAAACTGTTTTTT. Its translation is CAWIDPATNEKLFF. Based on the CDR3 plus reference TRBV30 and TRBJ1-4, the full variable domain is SQTIHQWPATLVQPVGSPLSLECTVEGTSNPNLYWYRQAAGRGLQLLFYSVGIGQISSEVPQNLSASRPQDRQFILSSKKLLLSDSGFYLCAWIDPATNEKLFFGSGTQLSVL.

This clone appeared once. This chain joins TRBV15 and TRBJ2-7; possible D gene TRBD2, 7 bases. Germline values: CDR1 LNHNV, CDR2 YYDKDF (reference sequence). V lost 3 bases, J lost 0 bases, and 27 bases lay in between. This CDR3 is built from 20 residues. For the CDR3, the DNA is TGTGCCACCAGCAGCCTTAGGGGGGGACGCGGTCCCTCGGTCTCCTACGAGCAGTACTTC. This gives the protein CATSSLRGGRGPSVSYEQYF.

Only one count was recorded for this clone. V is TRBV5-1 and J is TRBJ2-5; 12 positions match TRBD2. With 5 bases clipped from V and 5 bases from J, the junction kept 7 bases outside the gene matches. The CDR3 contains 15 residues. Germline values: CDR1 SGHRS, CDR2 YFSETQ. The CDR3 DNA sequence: TGCGCCAGCAGACCCGGACTAGCGGGGTGGGAGACCCAGTACTTC. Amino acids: CASRPGLAGWETQYF.

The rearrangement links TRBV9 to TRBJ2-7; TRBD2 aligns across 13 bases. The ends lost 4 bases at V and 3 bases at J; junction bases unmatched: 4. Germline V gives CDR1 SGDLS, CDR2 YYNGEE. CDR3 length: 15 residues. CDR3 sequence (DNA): TGTGCCAGCAGCACAGGACTAGCGGGGGTCTACGAGCAGTACTTC. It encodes CASSTGLAGVYEQYF.

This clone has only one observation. CDR3 sequence (DNA): TGCAGTGCTAGTGGGGCCCCCTACGAGCAGTACTTC. Protein sequence: CSASGAPYEQYF. The rearrangement uses TRBV20-1 and TRBJ2-7, with D perhaps matching TRBD1 (5 bases). V shed 3 bases and J shed 2 bases, with 8 bases lying between them. Germline-derived CDR1 and CDR2 are DFQATT and SNEGSKA (reference sequence). This CDR3 spans 12 amino acids.

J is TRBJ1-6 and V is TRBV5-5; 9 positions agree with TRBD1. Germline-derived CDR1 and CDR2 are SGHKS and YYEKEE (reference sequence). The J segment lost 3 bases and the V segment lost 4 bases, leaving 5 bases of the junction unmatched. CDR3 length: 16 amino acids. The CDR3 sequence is CASSQGQGFYNSPLHF. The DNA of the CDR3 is TGTGCCAGCAGCCAGGGACAGGGCTTCTATAATTCACCCCTCCACTTT.

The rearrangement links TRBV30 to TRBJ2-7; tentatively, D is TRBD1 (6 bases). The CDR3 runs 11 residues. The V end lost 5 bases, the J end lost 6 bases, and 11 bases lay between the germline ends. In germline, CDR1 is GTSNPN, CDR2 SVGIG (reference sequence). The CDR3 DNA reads TGTGCCTGGGGGGACACCCTCGAGCAGTACTTC. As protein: CAWGDTLEQYF.

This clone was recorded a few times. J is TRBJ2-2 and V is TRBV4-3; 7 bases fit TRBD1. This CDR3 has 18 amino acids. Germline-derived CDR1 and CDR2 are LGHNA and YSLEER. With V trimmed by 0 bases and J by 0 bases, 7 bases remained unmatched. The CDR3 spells CASSQEAQGRSNTGELFF. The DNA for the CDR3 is TGCGCCAGCAGCCAAGAGGCACAGGGGCGCTCGAACACCGGGGAGCTGTTTTTT.

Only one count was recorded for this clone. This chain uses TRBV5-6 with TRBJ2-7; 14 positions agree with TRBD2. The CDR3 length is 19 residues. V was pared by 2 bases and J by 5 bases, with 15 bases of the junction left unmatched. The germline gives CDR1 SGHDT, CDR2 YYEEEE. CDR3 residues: CASSLLLTSGRALGDEQYF. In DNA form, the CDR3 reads TGTGCCAGCAGCTTATTACTGACTAGCGGGAGGGCCCTTGGGGACGAGCAGTACTTC.

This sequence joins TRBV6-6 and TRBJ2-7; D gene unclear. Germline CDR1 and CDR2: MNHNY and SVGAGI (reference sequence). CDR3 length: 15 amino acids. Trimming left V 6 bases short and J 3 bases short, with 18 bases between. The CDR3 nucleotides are TGTGCCAGCAGAGTTACCGCCCCCGGAAACTACGAGCAGTACTTC. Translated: CASRVTAPGNYEQYF.

The CDR3 nucleotides are TGTGCCAGCTCACCTAGTGACACCCCGAATGAAAAACTGTTTTTT. It translates to CASSPSDTPNEKLFF. This chain uses TRBV18 with TRBJ1-4; D gene uncertain. Germline CDR1 KGHSH, CDR2 LQKENI. V gave up 3 bases and J gave up 5 bases, with 13 bases separating them. CDR3 length equals 15 residues.

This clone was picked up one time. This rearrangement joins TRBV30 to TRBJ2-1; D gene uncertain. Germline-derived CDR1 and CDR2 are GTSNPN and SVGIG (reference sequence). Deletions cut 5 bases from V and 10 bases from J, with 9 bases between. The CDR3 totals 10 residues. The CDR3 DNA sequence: TGTGCCTGGGGAACAGCAGAGCAGTTCTTC. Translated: CAWGTAEQFF.

The CDR3 loop reads CASSHGSGVADEQYF. The DNA of the CDR3 is TGCGCCAGCAGCCACGGTAGCGGGGTGGCGGACGAGCAGTACTTC. The chain joins TRBV4-3 to TRBJ2-7, with 8 nucleotides matching TRBD2. Germline V gene lookup returns CDR1 LGHNA and CDR2 YSLEER. V was pared by 3 bases and J by 5 bases, with 9 bases of the junction left unmatched. This CDR3 comprises 15 residues.

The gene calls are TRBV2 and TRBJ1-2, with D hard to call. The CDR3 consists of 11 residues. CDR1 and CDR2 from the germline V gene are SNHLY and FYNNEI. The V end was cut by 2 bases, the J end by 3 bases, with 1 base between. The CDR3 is CASSEYYGYTF. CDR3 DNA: TGTGCCAGCAGTGAATACTATGGCTACACCTTC. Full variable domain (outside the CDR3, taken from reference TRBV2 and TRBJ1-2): EPEVTQTPSHQVTQMGQEVILRCVPISNHLYFYWYRQILGQKVEFLVSFYNNEISEKSEIFDDQFSVERPDGSNFTLKIRSTKLEDSAMYFCASSEYYGYTFGSGTRLTVV.

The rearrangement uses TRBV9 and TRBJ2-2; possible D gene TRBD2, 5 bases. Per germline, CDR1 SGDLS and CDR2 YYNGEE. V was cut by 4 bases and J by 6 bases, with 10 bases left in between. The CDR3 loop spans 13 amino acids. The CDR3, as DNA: TGTGCCAGCAGCTACGAGGGCTCCGGGGAGCTGTTTTTT. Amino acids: CASSYEGSGELFF.